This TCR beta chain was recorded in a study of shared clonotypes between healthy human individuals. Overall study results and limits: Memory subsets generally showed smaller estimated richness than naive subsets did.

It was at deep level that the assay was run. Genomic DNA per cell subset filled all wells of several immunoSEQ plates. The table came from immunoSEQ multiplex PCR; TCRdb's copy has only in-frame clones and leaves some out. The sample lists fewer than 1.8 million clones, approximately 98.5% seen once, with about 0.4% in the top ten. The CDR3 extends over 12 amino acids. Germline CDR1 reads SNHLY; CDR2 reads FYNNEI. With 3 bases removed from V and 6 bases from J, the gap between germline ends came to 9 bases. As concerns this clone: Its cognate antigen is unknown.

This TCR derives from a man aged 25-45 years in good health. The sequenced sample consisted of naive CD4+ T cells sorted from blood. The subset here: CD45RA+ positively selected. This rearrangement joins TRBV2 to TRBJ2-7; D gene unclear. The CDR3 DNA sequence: TGTGCCAGCAGTGACCCTAGTAGCGAGCAGTACTTC. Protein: CASSDPSSEQYF.